The 21 T cell receptor beta chains reported below all come from one sample, sequenced in a study of liver allograft versus peripheral blood T cells. The wider study: A comparison was made between T cell receptor repertoires in transplanted livers and those in recipients' peripheral blood.

TCRdb re-called the reads through MiXCR, storing one row per CDR3 protein. The sample lists about 14,000 distinct CDR3 sequences; around a sixth were seen once. Every receptor here comes from a human patient who had a liver transplant. The graft donor may have contributed some T cells.

The chain uses TRBV28 and TRBJ2-7; 12 bases map to TRBD1. Germline V gene data show CDR1 as MDHEN and CDR2 as SYDVKM. The CDR3 runs to 15 residues. V shed 4 bases, J shed 0 bases, and the junction held 1 base outside the gene matches. The CDR3 region is CASSWGQGASYEQYF. The CDR3 DNA sequence: TGTGCCAGCAGTTGGGGACAGGGGGCCTCCTACGAGCAGTACTTC. The full variable domain, its missing parts supplied by reference TRBV28 and TRBJ2-7, is DVKVTQSSRYLVKRTGEKVFLECVQDMDHENMFWYRQDPGLGLRLIYFSYDVKMKEKGDIPEGYSVSREKKERFSLILESASTNQTSMYLCASSWGQGASYEQYFGPGTRLTVT.

This clonotype appeared a few times. The rearrangement links TRBV25-1 to TRBJ1-4; D remains unclear. Trimming left V 4 bases short and J 7 bases short, with 1 base between. From germline, CDR1 is MGHDK and CDR2 SYGVNS. The CDR3 loop spans 10 amino acids. The CDR3: CASSAEKLFF. The CDR3 DNA reads TGTGCCAGCAGTGCTGAAAAACTGTTTTTT.

The V and J genes are TRBV7-2 and TRBJ2-4, with D possibly being TRBD1 or TRBD2 (7 bases each). With 7 bases removed from V and 2 bases from J, the gap between germline ends came to 18 bases. The CDR3 sequence is 16 residues long. Germline V gene lookup returns CDR1 SGHTA and CDR2 FQGNSA. The CDR3: CASNRDREGSKNIQYF. The CDR3 DNA sequence: TGTGCCAGCAACCGTGACAGGGAGGGTTCCAAAAACATTCAGTACTTC.

This clonotype is medium-sized. The V gene is TRBV27, the J gene TRBJ1-2; D is unresolved. Trimming cost V 6 bases and J 2 bases, with 16 bases left between them. This CDR3 is 15 amino acids long. Germline V gene lookup returns CDR1 MNHEY and CDR2 SMNVEV (reference sequence). CDR3 residues: CASSPHPPRNYGYTF. CDR3 DNA: TGTGCCAGCAGCCCCCACCCCCCCCGCAACTATGGCTACACCTTC.

This clonotype has just a few counts. The J gene is TRBJ1-6, the V gene TRBV5-6; a weak D match, TRBD1 (5 bases). Germline V gene data show CDR1 as SGHDT and CDR2 as YYEEEE. There are 16 residues in the CDR3. V dropped 3 bases and J dropped 6 bases, with 16 bases sitting between them. Here the CDR3 reads CASSSSYGTINSPLHF. CDR3 sequence (DNA): TGTGCCAGCAGCTCCTCTTACGGGACGATTAATTCACCCCTCCACTTT.

By share, this clonotype ranks as medium-sized. The rearrangement joins TRBV7-2 to TRBJ2-7; 7 bases fit TRBD1. Trimming took 5 bases from V and 5 from J; bases not matched to a gene: 9. The CDR3 is 14 residues long. In germline, CDR1 is SGHTA, CDR2 FQGNSA. The CDR3: CASSRDRDPNEQYF. CDR3 DNA: TGTGCCAGCAGCCGGGACAGAGACCCTAACGAGCAGTACTTC.

This clonotype came up a few times. J is TRBJ2-7 and V is TRBV28; 10 bases align to TRBD2. CDR3 length equals 14 residues. Germline-derived CDR1 and CDR2 are MDHEN and SYDVKM. J was trimmed by 7 bases and V by 6 bases; bases with no gene match: 9. CDR3 in DNA: TGTGCCAGCAGGCCTAGCGGGAGAGTGCGGGAGCAGTACTTC. Translation: CASRPSGRVREQYF.

This clonotype was observed at least ten times. The CDR3 DNA reads as TGTGCCAGTAGTATAGTACTAGCCGTCAATGAGCAGTTCTTC. Translated, it gives CASSIVLAVNEQFF. This chain connects TRBV19 to TRBJ2-1; D is perhaps TRBD2 (6 bases). This CDR3 is built from 14 residues. Germline CDR1 LNHDA, CDR2 SQIVND (reference sequence). V lost 1 base and J lost 6, with 10 bases in between.

This clonotype is medium-sized (0.01 to 0.1%) in the sample. The CDR3 nucleotides read TGTGCCACGTGGAACCGGGACAGTGGAAACACCATATATTTT. Translation: CATWNRDSGNTIYF. The rearrangement joins TRBV28 to TRBJ1-3, with 7 bases identical to TRBD1. The CDR3 is 14 residues long. CDR1 and CDR2 (germline): MDHEN, SYDVKM. The V gene end was trimmed by 10 bases and the J gene end by 3 bases; junction bases not matched to a gene: 9.

The V gene is TRBV12-3 or TRBV12-4, the J gene TRBJ1-2, with D unclear. This CDR3 region has 14 residues. V lost 6 bases and J lost 3, with 14 bases in between. The CDR3: CASRPRGFDYGYTF. As DNA, the CDR3 is TGTGCCAGCAGACCCCGAGGGTTTGACTATGGCTACACCTTC.

This clonotype is deemed medium-sized (0.01 to 0.1%). This chain uses TRBV19 with TRBJ1-3; no firm D call. Germline loops: CDR1 LNHDA, CDR2 SQIVND (reference sequence). The V gene lost 3 bases and the J gene lost 4 bases, with 10 bases spanning the gap. The CDR3 consists of 14 residues. The DNA for the CDR3 is TGTGCCAGTAGTATTGGACTCCTGGGAAACACCATATATTTT. Its translation is CASSIGLLGNTIYF.

This clonotype is medium-sized (0.01 to 0.1%) within its sample. The V call is TRBV19, the J call TRBJ1-3; D is ambiguous. CDR1 is LNHDA and CDR2 is SQIVND in the germline V gene (reference sequence). The V and J ends lost 5 bases and 0 bases respectively, with 8 bases between them. CDR3 length: 14 residues. The CDR3 nucleotides read TGTGCCAGTAGTCGGTCTGGCTCTGGAAACACCATATATTTT. This encodes CASSRSGSGNTIYF.

This chain links TRBV7-9 with TRBJ2-1; 14 nucleotides align to TRBD2. Germline V gives CDR1 SEHNR, CDR2 FQNEAQ (reference sequence). The CDR3 has 17 residues. The ends lost 5 bases at V and 1 base at J; junction bases unmatched: 4. DNA for the CDR3: TGTGCCAGCAGCCTGGGACTAGCGGGAGCTTCCTACAATGAGCAGTTCTTC. Residues: CASSLGLAGASYNEQFF.

The chain combines TRBV6-6 with TRBJ1-1, with no clear D. The CDR3 loop spans 14 amino acids. CDR1 is MNHNY and CDR2 is SVGAGI in the germline V gene (reference sequence). V lost 2 bases, J lost 1 base, and 8 bases lay in between. CDR3 protein: CASSYQDRNTEAFF. CDR3 coding DNA: TGTGCCAGCAGTTACCAGGATCGGAACACTGAAGCTTTCTTT.

V and J are TRBV12-3 or TRBV12-4 and TRBJ2-2; D could derive from TRBD1 or TRBD2 (5 bases each). Trimming removed 4 bases from V and 3 bases from J, with 9 bases in between. CDR3 length equals 14 residues. In nucleotides, the CDR3 is TGTGCCAGCAGTTCCGGGACGGACACCGGGGAGCTGTTTTTT. Encoded protein: CASSSGTDTGELFF.

The gene calls are TRBV20-1 and TRBJ1-1; D gene ambiguous. The CDR3 spans 13 residues. The germline V and J ends were trimmed by 7 bases and 1 base, with 13 bases remaining between them. Germline V lookup: CDR1 DFQATT, CDR2 SNEGSKA (reference sequence). DNA of the CDR3: TGCAGTGTGTCCCGGGCGGAGAACACTGAAGCTTTCTTT. Translating it yields CSVSRAENTEAFF.

This chain uses TRBV5-6 with TRBJ2-5, with a tentative D call TRBD1 (5 bases). Trimming stripped 3 bases from V and 3 bases from J, with 9 bases between. The CDR3 contains 13 residues. Germline V lookup: CDR1 SGHDT, CDR2 YYEEEE. The CDR3 sequence is CASSSRAEETQYF. The CDR3, as DNA: TGTGCCAGCAGCTCCAGGGCAGAAGAGACCCAGTACTTC.

This clonotype was counted a few times. The chain has TRBV13 and TRBJ1-2; 9 bases agree with TRBD1. The V gene's germline CDR1 is PRHDT and CDR2 FYEKMQ (reference sequence). CDR3 length equals 16 residues. Unmatched junction bases numbered 11, after V lost 2 bases and J lost 7 bases. This CDR3 reads CASSLTRTGAYLGYTF. DNA of the CDR3: TGTGCCAGCAGCTTAACCCGGACAGGGGCATATCTTGGCTACACCTTC.

The V gene is TRBV27, the J gene TRBJ2-1; D is undetermined. V was cut by 10 bases and J by 1 base, with 17 bases left in between. CDR1 and CDR2 from the germline V gene are MNHEY and SMNVEV (reference sequence). The CDR3 spans 15 residues. This CDR3 is CANNRPNGSYNEQFF. In DNA form, the CDR3 reads TGTGCCAACAACCGGCCTAACGGTTCCTACAATGAGCAGTTCTTC.

This chain uses TRBV10-3 with TRBJ2-5, with D perhaps matching TRBD1 (7 bases). CDR1 and CDR2 from the germline V gene are ENHRY and SYGVKD. V was shortened by 6 bases and J by 4 bases, with 15 bases between the two germline ends. The CDR3 is made up of 14 amino acids. DNA for the CDR3: TGTGCCATCAGGGCAGGGGGGATGGGAGAGACCCAGTACTTC. This sequence encodes CAIRAGGMGETQYF.

This clonotype was recorded many times. The genes are TRBV15 and TRBJ2-7, with 9 bases that match TRBD1. With V trimmed by 1 base and J by 3 bases, 7 bases remained unmatched. This CDR3 is built from 16 residues. CDR1 and CDR2 from the germline V gene are LNHNV and YYDKDF (reference sequence). DNA of the CDR3: TGTGCCACCAGCAGAGTCCGGACAGGGGTCAACTACGAGCAGTACTTC. This gives the protein CATSRVRTGVNYEQYF.